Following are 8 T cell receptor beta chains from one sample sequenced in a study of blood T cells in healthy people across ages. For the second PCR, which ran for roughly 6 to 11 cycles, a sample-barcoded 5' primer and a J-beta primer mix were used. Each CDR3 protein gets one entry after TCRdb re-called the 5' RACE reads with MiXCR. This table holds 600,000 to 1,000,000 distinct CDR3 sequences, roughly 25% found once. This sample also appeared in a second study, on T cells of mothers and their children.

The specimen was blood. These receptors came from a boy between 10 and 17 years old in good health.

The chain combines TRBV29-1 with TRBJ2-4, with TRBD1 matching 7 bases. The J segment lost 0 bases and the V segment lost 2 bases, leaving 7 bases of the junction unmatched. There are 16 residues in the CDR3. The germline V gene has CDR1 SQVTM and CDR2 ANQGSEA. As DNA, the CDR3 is TGCAGCGTTGAACCCTTTCCAGGGGGAGCCAAAAACATTCAGTACTTC. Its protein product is CSVEPFPGGAKNIQYF. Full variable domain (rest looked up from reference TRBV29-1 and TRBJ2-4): SAVISQKPSRDICQRGTSLTIQCQVDSQVTMMFWYRQQPGQSLTLIATANQGSEATYESGFVIDKFPISRPNLTFSTLTVSNMSPEDSSIYLCSVEPFPGGAKNIQYFGAGTRLSVL.

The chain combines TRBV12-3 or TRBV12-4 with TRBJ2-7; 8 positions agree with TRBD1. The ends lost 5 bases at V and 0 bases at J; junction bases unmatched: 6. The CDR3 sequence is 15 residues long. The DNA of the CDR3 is TGTGCCAGCAGTCCCTCAGGGGGCCTCTCCTACGAGCAGTACTTC. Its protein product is CASSPSGGLSYEQYF.

CDR3 region: CASSRPGTGRLGEKLFF. The CDR3 region has the DNA TGTGCCAGCAGCCGTCCCGGGACAGGACGTCTCGGTGAAAAACTGTTTTTT. This chain joins TRBV28 and TRBJ1-4; 8 bases align to TRBD1. Unmatched junction bases numbered 16, after V lost 6 bases and J lost 7 bases. From germline, CDR1 is MDHEN and CDR2 SYDVKM. The CDR3 contains 17 residues.

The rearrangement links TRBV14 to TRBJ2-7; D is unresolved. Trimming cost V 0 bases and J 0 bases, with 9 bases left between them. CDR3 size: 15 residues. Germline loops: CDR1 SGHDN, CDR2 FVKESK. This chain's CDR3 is CASSQELQSSYEQYF. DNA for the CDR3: TGTGCCAGCAGCCAAGAACTCCAAAGCTCCTACGAGCAGTACTTC.

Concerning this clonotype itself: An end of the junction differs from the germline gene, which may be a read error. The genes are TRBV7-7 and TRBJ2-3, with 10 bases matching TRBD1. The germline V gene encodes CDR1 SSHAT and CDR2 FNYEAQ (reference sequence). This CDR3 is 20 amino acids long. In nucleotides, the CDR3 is TGTGCTAGCACCAGATCCCCGACAGGGGGCAAGCGGGGTAACACAGATACGCAGTATTTT. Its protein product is CASTRSPTGGKRGNTDTQYF.

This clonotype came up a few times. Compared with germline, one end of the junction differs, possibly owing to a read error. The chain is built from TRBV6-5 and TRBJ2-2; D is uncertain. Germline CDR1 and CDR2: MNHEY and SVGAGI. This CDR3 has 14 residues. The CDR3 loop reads CANSQFLGAGELFF. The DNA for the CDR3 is TGTGCCAACAGTCAGTTTCTTGGGGCCGGGGAGCTGTTTTTT.

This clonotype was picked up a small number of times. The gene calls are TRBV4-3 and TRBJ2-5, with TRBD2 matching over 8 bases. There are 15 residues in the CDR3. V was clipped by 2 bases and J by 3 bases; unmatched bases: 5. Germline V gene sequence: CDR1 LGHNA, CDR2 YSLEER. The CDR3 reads CASSQYSGGKETQYF. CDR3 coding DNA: TGCGCCAGCAGCCAATACAGCGGGGGAAAAGAGACCCAGTACTTC.

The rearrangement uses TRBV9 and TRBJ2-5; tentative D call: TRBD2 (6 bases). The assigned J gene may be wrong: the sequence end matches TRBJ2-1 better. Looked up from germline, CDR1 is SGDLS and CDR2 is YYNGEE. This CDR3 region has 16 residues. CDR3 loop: CASSVLGASVYNEQFF. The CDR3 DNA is TGTGCCAGCAGCGTTCTAGGGGCTAGCGTCTACAATGAGCAGTTCTTC.